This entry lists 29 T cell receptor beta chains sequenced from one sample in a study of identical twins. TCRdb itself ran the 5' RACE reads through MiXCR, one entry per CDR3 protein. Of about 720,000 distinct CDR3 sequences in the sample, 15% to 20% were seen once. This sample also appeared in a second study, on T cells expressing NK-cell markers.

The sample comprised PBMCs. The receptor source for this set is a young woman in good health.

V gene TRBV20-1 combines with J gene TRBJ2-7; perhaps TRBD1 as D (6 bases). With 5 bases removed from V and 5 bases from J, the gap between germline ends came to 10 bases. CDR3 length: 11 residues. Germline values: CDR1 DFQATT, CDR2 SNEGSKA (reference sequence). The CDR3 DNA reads TGCAGTGCTGCCCAGGGGAACGAGCAGTACTTC. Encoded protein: CSAAQGNEQYF.

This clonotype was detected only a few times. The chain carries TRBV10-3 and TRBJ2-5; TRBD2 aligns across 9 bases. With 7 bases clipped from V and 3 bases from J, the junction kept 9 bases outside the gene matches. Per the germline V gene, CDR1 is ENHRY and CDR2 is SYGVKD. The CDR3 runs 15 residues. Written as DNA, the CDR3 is TGTGCCATCAACAGCGGGGGGTCCTACGAAGAGACCCAGTACTTC. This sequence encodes CAINSGGSYEETQYF.

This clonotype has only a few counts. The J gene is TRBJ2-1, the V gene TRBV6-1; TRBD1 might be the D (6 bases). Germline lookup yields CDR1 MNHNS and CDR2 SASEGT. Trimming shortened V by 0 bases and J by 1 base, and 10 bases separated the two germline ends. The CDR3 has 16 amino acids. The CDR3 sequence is CASSEALRGSYNEQFF. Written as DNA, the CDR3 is TGTGCCAGCAGTGAAGCGCTGAGGGGGTCCTACAATGAGCAGTTCTTC.

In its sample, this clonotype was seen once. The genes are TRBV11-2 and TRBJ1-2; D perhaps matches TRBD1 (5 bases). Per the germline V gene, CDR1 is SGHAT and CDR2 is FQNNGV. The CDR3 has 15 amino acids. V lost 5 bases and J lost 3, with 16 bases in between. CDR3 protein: CASSPLGGRYYGYTF. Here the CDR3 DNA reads TGTGCCAGCAGCCCCTTGGGGGGGAGGTACTATGGCTACACCTTC.

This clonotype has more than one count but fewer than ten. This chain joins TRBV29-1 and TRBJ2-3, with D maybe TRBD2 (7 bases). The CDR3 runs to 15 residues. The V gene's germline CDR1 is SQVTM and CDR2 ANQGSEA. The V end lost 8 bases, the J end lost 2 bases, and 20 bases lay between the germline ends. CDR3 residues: CSLNGGGGPTDTQYF. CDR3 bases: TGCAGCCTCAACGGGGGCGGGGGCCCCACAGATACGCAGTATTTT.

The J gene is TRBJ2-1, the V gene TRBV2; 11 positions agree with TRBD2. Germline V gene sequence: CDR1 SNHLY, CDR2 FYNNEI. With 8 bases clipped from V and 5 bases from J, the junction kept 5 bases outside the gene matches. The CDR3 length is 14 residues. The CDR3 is CASGFSGGDNEQFF. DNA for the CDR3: TGTGCCAGCGGCTTTAGCGGGGGGGACAATGAGCAGTTCTTC.

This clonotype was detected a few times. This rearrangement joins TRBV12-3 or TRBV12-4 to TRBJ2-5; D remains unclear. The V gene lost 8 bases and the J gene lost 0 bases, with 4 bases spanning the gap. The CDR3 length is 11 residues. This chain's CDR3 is CASPYQETQYF. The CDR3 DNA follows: TGTGCCAGCCCGTACCAAGAGACCCAGTACTTC.

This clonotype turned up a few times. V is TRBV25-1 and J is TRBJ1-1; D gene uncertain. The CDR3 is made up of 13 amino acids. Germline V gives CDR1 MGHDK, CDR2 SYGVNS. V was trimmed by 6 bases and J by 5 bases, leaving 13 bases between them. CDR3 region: CASREVRGTEAFF. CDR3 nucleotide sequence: TGTGCCAGCAGGGAAGTCCGTGGGACTGAAGCTTTCTTT.

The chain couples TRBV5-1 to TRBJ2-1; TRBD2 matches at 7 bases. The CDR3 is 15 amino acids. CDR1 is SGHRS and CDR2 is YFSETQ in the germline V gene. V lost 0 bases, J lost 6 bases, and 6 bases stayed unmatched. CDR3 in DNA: TGCGCCAGCAGCTTGGCGGTAGCGGGTTCCAATGAGCAGTTCTTC. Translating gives CASSLAVAGSNEQFF.

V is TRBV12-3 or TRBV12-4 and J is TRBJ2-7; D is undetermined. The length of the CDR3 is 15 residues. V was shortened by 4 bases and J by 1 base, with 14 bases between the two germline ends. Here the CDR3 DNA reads TGTGCCAGCAGTTCCACCCCCCTGGGTTCCTACGAGCAGTACTTC. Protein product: CASSSTPLGSYEQYF.

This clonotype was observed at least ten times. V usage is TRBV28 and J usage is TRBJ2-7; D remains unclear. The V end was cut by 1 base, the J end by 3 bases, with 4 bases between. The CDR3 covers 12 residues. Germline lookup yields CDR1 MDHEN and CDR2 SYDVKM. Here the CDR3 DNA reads TGTGCCAGCAGTTTATCTCGCTACGAGCAGTACTTC. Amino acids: CASSLSRYEQYF.

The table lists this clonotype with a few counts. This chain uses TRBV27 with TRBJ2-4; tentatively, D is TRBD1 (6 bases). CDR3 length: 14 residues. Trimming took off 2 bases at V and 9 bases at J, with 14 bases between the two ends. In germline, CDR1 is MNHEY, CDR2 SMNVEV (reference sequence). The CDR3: CASSLTRGLIIQYF. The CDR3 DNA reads TGTGCCAGCAGTTTAACCAGGGGTCTTATCATTCAGTACTTC.

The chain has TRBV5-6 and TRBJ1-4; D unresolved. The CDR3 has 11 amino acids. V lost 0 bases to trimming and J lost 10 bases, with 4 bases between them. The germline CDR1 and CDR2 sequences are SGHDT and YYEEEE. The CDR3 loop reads CASSLGGKLFF. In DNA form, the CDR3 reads TGTGCCAGCAGCTTGGGCGGAAAACTGTTTTTT.

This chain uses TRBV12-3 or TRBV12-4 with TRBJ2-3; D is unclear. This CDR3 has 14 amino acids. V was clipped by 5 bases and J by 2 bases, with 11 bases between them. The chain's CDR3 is CASSRSLYTDTQYF. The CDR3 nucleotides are TGTGCCAGCAGTCGTTCTCTATACACAGATACGCAGTATTTT.

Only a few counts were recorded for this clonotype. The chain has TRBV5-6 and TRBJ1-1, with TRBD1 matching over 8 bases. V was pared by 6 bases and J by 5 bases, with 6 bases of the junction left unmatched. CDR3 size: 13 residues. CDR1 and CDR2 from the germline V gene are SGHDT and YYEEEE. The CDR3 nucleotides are TGTGCCAGCATCAGACAGGGGTGGACTGAAGCTTTCTTT. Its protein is CASIRQGWTEAFF.

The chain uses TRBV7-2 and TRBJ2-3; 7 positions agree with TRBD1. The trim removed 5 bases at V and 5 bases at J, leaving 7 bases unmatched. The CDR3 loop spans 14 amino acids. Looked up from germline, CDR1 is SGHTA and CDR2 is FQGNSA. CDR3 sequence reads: CASSQTGSVDTQYF. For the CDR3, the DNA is TGTGCCAGCAGCCAGACAGGGTCGGTAGATACGCAGTATTTT.

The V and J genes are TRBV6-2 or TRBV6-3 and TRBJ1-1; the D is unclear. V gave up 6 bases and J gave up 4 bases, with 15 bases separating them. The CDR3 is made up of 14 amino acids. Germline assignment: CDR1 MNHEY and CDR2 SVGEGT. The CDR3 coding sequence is TGTGCCAGCAGAAATCGGAATTGGGGCACTGAAGCTTTCTTT. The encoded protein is CASRNRNWGTEAFF.

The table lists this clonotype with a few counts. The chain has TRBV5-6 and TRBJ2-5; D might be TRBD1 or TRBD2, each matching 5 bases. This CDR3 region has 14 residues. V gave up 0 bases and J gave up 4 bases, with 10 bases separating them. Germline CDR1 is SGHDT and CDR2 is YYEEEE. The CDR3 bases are TGTGCCAGCAGCTTGGCTCCGAGGGGAGAGACCCAGTACTTC. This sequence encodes CASSLAPRGETQYF. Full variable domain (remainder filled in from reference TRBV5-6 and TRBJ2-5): DAGVTQSPTHLIKTRGQQVTLRCSPKSGHDTVSWYQQALGQGPQFIFQYYEEEERQRGNFPDRFSGHQFPNYSSELNVNALLLGDSALYLCASSLAPRGETQYFGPGTRLLVL.

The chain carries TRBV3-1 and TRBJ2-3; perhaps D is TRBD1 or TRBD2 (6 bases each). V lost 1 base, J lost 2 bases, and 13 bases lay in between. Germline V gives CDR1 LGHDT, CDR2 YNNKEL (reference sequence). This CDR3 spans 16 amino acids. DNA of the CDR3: TGTGCCAGCAGCCAAGGAAGGGGGGCGCACACAGATACGCAGTATTTT. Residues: CASSQGRGAHTDTQYF.

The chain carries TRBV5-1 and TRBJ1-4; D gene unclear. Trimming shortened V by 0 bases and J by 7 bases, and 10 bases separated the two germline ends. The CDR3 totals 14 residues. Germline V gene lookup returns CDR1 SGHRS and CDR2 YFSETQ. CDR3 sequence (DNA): TGCGCCAGCAGCTTGGGGACCCGGGGTGAAAAACTGTTTTTT. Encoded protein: CASSLGTRGEKLFF.

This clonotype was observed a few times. CDR3 residues: CASPKTSGSVPGELFF. CDR3 bases: TGCGCCAGCCCCAAGACTAGCGGGAGCGTACCCGGGGAGCTGTTTTTT. The V and J genes are TRBV10-1 and TRBJ2-2; TRBD2 matches 12 bases. V shed 8 bases, J shed 6 bases, and the junction held 10 bases outside the gene matches. The CDR3 is 16 residues long. In germline, CDR1 is WNHNN, CDR2 SYGVQD (reference sequence).

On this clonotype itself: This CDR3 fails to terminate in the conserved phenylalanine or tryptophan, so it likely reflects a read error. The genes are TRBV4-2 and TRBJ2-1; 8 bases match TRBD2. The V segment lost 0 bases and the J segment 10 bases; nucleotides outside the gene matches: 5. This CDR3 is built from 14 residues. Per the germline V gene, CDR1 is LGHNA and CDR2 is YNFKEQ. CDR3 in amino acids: CASSQDLRGDEQFS. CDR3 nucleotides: TGTGCCAGCAGCCAAGATCTGCGGGGGGACGAGCAGTTCTCC.

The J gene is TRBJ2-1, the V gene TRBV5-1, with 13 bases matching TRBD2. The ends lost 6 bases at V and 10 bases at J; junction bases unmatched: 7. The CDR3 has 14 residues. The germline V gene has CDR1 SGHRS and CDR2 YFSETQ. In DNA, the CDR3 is TGCGCCAGCAAAACGGGACTAGCGGGAAACGAGCAGTTCTTC. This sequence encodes CASKTGLAGNEQFF.

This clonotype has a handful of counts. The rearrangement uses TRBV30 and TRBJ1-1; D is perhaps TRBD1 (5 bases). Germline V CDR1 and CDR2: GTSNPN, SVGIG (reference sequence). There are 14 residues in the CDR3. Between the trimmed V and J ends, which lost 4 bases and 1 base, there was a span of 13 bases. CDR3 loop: CAWNEQVRNTEAFF. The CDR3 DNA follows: TGTGCCTGGAACGAACAGGTCCGGAACACTGAAGCTTTCTTT.

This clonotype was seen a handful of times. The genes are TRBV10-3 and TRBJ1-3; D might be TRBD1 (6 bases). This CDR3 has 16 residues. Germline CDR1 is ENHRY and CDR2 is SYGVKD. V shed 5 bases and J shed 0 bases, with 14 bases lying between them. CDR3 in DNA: TGTGCCATCAGTCTACAGGGAGGTGACTCTGGAAACACCATATATTTT. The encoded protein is CAISLQGGDSGNTIYF.

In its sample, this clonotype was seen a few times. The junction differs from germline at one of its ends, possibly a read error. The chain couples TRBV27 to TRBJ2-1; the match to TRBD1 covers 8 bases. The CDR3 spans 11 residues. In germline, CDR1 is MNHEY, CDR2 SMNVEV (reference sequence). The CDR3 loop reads CASSPGTGEIF. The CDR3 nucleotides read TGTGCCAGCAGCCCCGGGACAGGAGAAATTTTC.

The CDR3 loop is CASSSGHRNSPLHF. For the CDR3, the DNA is TGTGCCAGTAGTTCGGGACACAGAAATTCACCCCTCCACTTT. This sequence joins TRBV19 and TRBJ1-6; D is perhaps TRBD1 (6 bases). The germline gives CDR1 LNHDA, CDR2 SQIVND (reference sequence). Trimming removed 5 bases at V and 7 bases at J, with 12 bases between. The CDR3 totals 14 residues.

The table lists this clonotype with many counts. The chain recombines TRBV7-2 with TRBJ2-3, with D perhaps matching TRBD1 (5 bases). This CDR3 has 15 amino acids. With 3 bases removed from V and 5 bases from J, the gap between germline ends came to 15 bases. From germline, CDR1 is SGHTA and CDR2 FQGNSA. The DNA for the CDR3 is TGTGCCAGCAGCTTGAGCAGGGTGATAGAAGATACGCAGTATTTT. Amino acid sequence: CASSLSRVIEDTQYF.

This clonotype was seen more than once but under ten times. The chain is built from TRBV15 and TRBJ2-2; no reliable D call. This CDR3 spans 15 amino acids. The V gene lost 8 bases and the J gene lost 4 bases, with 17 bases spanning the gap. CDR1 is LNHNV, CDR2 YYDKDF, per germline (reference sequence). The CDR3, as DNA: TGTGCCACCCACTCCCTTCGGGCCGGCACCGGGGAGCTGTTTTTT. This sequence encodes CATHSLRAGTGELFF. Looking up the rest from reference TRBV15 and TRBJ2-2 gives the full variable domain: DAMVIQNPRYQVTQFGKPVTLSCSQTLNHNVMYWYQQKSSQAPKLLFHYYDKDFNNEADTPDNFQSRRPNTSFCFLDIRSPGLGDTAMYLCATHSLRAGTGELFFGEGSRLTVL.